Listed below are T cell receptor beta chains from one sample, sequenced in a study of T cells in Graves' hyperthyroidism and ophthalmopathy. MiXCR, run by TCRdb on the multiplex PCR reads, gives a single entry per CDR3 protein. This table holds 300,000 to 400,000 distinct CDR3 sequences, 15% to 20% found once. Sequenced: blood. The receptors shown here come from a woman aged 45-65 years with Graves' hyperthyroidism. Each CDR3 is given with its conserved first and last residue. The order of the fields is D gene, J gene, V gene, clone size, CDR3 DNA, CDR3 protein. D genes are given only for firm matches. Rows may omit the clone size; those that give it use once, few, many or a size class.

>TRBD1|TRBJ2-7|TRBV18|many
TGTGCCAGCTCATCCCAGCTTGGGGACAGGGCCAACGAGCAGTACTTC
CASSSQLGDRANEQYF
>-|TRBJ1-3|TRBV6-1|-
TGTGCCAGCAGTCGACAGGCCGCTGGTACGGACTACGGAAACACCATATATTTT
CASSRQAAGTDYGNTIYF
>-|TRBJ2-7|TRBV28|-
TGTGCCAGCAGTTTACGGGGGAGTTTAGGCTACGAGCAGTACTTC
CASSLRGSLGYEQYF
>TRBD2|TRBJ2-3|TRBV2|many
TGTGCCAGCATGGGGGATAGCGGGGGCGCAGATACGCAGTATTTT
CASMGDSGGADTQYF
>-|TRBJ2-5|TRBV7-2|many
TGTGCCAGCAGCTTTGATGACACTGGAGAGGAGACCCAGTACTTC
CASSFDDTGEETQYF
>-|TRBJ1-1|TRBV30|many
TGTGCCTGGAGTCTGGACGGATTTGACACTGAAGCTTTCTTT
CAWSLDGFDTEAFF
>-|TRBJ2-6|TRBV12-5|-
TGTGCTAGTGGTTTGGTACCAGAGACTGGGGCCAACGTCCTGACTTTC
CASGLVPETGANVLTF
>-|TRBJ2-6|TRBV27|-
TGTGCCAGCAGTTTATGGGGCCCTGGGGCCAACGTCCTGACTTTC
CASSLWGPGANVLTF
>-|TRBJ1-2|TRBV30|many
TGTGCCTGGGCCCGGGGAGGCCGCGGCTACACCTTC
CAWARGGRGYTF
>-|TRBJ1-2|TRBV10-3|-
TGTGCCATCAGTGGGGACCTTAGGGACTATGGCTACACCTTC
CAISGDLRDYGYTF